Each of the 32 T cell receptor beta chains below was sequenced from the same sample in a study of blood T cell repertoires in COVID-19. Clones were sequenced by immunoSEQ multiplex PCR, and TCRdb holds only the in-frame ones, with some missing. Of roughly 150,000 clones listed, 60% to 85% are singletons. Sample: peripheral blood. These TCRs come from a woman between 55 and 75 years old with COVID-19, enrolled during active disease.

This sequence joins TRBV24-1 and TRBJ2-1; no firm D call. Trimming stripped 3 bases from V and 10 bases from J, with 18 bases between. Germline CDR1 is KGHDR and CDR2 is SFDVKD. CDR3 length: 15 residues. CDR3: CATSDNGGVRVEQFF. The CDR3 bases are TGTGCCACCAGTGATAACGGTGGTGTGAGAGTCGAGCAGTTCTTC.

The gene calls are TRBV21-1 and TRBJ2-6; the table's D call TRBD2 went unverified against the DNA. TRBV21-1 is a documented pseudogene. The CDR3 is 20 amino acids. The CDR3 protein is CASSKHQPLAHDSGANVLTF. CDR3 nucleotide sequence: TGTGCCAGCAGCAAACACCAGCCCCTAGCCCATGACTCTGGGGCCAACGTCCTGACTTTC.

The genes are TRBV27 and TRBJ1-2; no reliable D call. The CDR3 has 16 amino acids. In germline, CDR1 is MNHEY, CDR2 SMNVEV (reference sequence). V gave up 5 bases and J gave up 6 bases, with 22 bases separating them. This CDR3 reads CASSTRARGVLHGYTF. CDR3 in DNA: TGTGCCAGCAGTACCCGGGCCCGGGGAGTTTTGCATGGCTACACCTTC.

This clone occurred a few times. The gene calls are TRBV6-1 and TRBJ2-7, with D unresolved. The germline V gene encodes CDR1 MNHNS and CDR2 SASEGT. The V end was cut by 0 bases, the J end by 4 bases, with 7 bases between. This CDR3 comprises 13 residues. The CDR3, as DNA: TGTGCCAGCAGTGAAGCCCCACAATACGAGCAGTACGTC. Translating gives CASSEAPQYEQYV.

The rearrangement uses TRBV11-2 and TRBJ2-1, with D perhaps TRBD2 (5 bases). V gave up 5 bases and J gave up 0 bases, with 11 bases separating them. The CDR3 spans 15 residues. Germline V gene sequence: CDR1 SGHAT, CDR2 FQNNGV. CDR3 residues: CASSLNSVSYNEQFF. The CDR3 DNA sequence: TGTGCCAGCAGCCTCAATAGCGTCTCCTACAATGAGCAGTTCTTC.

The V gene is TRBV19, the J gene TRBJ2-1; TRBD2 matches at 7 bases. After removal of 1 base from V and 7 bases from J, the junction contained 13 bases not matched to a gene. This CDR3 contains 17 residues. In germline, CDR1 is LNHDA, CDR2 SQIVND (reference sequence). CDR3 loop: CASSIGLTGRASNEQFF. CDR3 DNA sequence: TGTGCCAGTAGTATAGGTTTAACGGGGAGGGCTTCAAATGAGCAGTTCTTC.

The rearrangement links TRBV28 to TRBJ2-1; no clear D gene. This CDR3 is 11 amino acids long. Trimming shortened V by 6 bases and J by 4 bases, and 4 bases separated the two germline ends. Germline V lookup: CDR1 MDHEN, CDR2 SYDVKM. DNA of the CDR3: TGTGCCAGCAGCCATTACAATGAGCAGTTCTTC. Its protein product is CASSHYNEQFF.

This clone was detected once. In DNA, the CDR3 is TGTGCCAGCAGTGAAAACCCGGGGGGGGATTATCAGCCCCAGCATTTT. Translation: CASSENPGGDYQPQHF. The rearrangement links TRBV2 to TRBJ1-5; perhaps TRBD1 as D (5 bases). There are 16 residues in the CDR3. Trimming pared 2 bases from V and 5 bases from J, leaving 16 bases between. CDR1 and CDR2 (germline): SNHLY, FYNNEI.

V is TRBV7-2 and J is TRBJ1-6; the D is unclear. V was cut by 0 bases and J by 6 bases, with 12 bases left in between. The CDR3 loop spans 16 amino acids. The germline CDR1 and CDR2 sequences are SGHTA and FQGNSA. The CDR3 DNA is TGTGCCAGCAGCTTAGCGCGAGGGTGGGGTAATTCACCCCTCCACTTT. As protein: CASSLARGWGNSPLHF.

The V gene is TRBV7-2, the J gene TRBJ2-1; 11 nucleotides match TRBD2. V trimming: 5 bases; J trimming: 6 bases; junction bases outside the gene matches: 6. This CDR3 comprises 15 residues. Germline values: CDR1 SGHTA, CDR2 FQGNSA. The chain's CDR3 is CASSKTSGSGNEQFF. In DNA, the CDR3 is TGTGCCAGCAGCAAAACTAGCGGGAGTGGCAATGAGCAGTTCTTC.

The chain combines TRBV12-3 or TRBV12-4 with TRBJ1-3; D uncertain. The CDR3 covers 13 residues. The ends were cut back, 5 bases at V and 6 bases at J, with 11 bases in the middle. In DNA, the CDR3 is TGTGCCAGCAGTCCCCGGGAAGCAAACACCATATATTTT. Translating it yields CASSPREANTIYF.

The V call is TRBV6-2 or TRBV6-3, the J call TRBJ2-1, with 7 bases that match TRBD2. This CDR3 has 15 residues. The junction had 6 bases not matched to a gene; V was cut back by 2 bases and J by 5 bases. The germline CDR1 and CDR2 sequences are MNHEY and SVGEGT. This chain's CDR3 is CASSYIGGLNNEQFF. For the CDR3, the DNA is TGTGCCAGCAGTTACATCGGGGGGTTGAACAATGAGCAGTTCTTC.

The rearrangement uses TRBV7-9 and TRBJ1-1; D ambiguous. Deletions cut 1 base from V and 8 bases from J, with 8 bases between. Germline CDR1 is SEHNR and CDR2 is FQNEAQ (reference sequence). CDR3 length: 12 amino acids. CDR3 nucleotides: TGTGCCAGCAGCTTAGGGTGGGCCGAAGCTTTCTTT. Amino acid sequence: CASSLGWAEAFF.

The rearrangement links TRBV7-8 to TRBJ1-1; 9 bases fit TRBD1. V shed 5 bases and J 4 bases; nucleotides not matched to a gene: 8. The CDR3 length is 15 residues. Germline CDR1 SGHVS, CDR2 FQNEAQ. This CDR3 reads CASSTNRGRGTEAFF. The CDR3 nucleotides read TGTGCCAGCAGCACGAACAGGGGGCGAGGCACTGAAGCTTTCTTT. Full variable domain (outside the CDR3, taken from reference TRBV7-8 and TRBJ1-1): GAGVSQSPRYKVAKRGQDVALRCDPISGHVSLFWYQQALGQGPEFLTYFQNEAQLDKSGLPSDRFFAERPEGSVSTLKIQRTQQEDSAVYLCASSTNRGRGTEAFFGQGTRLTVV.

The rearrangement uses TRBV11-1 and TRBJ2-5; 8 positions match TRBD1. From germline, CDR1 is SGHAT and CDR2 FQDESV (reference sequence). V lost 7 bases to trimming and J lost 5 bases; unmatched junction nucleotides: 12. The CDR3 has 15 amino acids. The CDR3 spells CASTKASGGRETQYF. DNA of the CDR3: TGTGCCAGCACTAAGGCCTCAGGGGGCCGGGAGACCCAGTACTTC.

The chain joins TRBV20-1 to TRBJ2-7; the D is unclear. CDR1 is DFQATT, CDR2 SNEGSKA, per germline (reference sequence). The CDR3 is 11 amino acids. V was clipped by 3 bases and J by 7 bases, with 10 bases between them. For the CDR3, the DNA is TGCAGTGCTAGTCAGGCCAGGGAGCAGTACGTC. Residues: CSASQAREQYV.

The CDR3 DNA is TGTGCCAGTAGTATACAACGGACAGGAGGCTTGGAAAAACTGTTTTTT. Protein product: CASSIQRTGGLEKLFF. V gene TRBV19 combines with J gene TRBJ1-4; TRBD1 aligns across 7 bases. Germline V gene lookup returns CDR1 LNHDA and CDR2 SQIVND (reference sequence). The CDR3 is 16 residues long. J lost 8 bases, V lost 2 bases, and 11 bases had no gene match.

The chain uses TRBV4-3 and TRBJ2-3, with TRBD1 identical over 11 bases. V was clipped by 0 bases and J by 4 bases; unmatched bases: 9. CDR1 and CDR2 from the germline V gene are LGHNA and YSLEER. CDR3 length equals 18 residues. CDR3 sequence reads: CASSQEIVGQGAPDTQYF. Written as DNA, the CDR3 is TGCGCCAGCAGCCAAGAAATTGTTGGACAGGGGGCCCCAGATACGCAGTATTTT.

The count of this clone is one. The rearrangement joins TRBV11-3 to TRBJ2-1; 8 bases line up with TRBD1. Per germline, CDR1 SGHNT and CDR2 YENEEA. The CDR3 totals 15 residues. The junction had 10 bases not matched to a gene; V was cut back by 5 bases and J by 7 bases. CDR3 residues: CASSITGGTGNEQFF. The CDR3 DNA sequence: TGTGCCAGCAGCATTACAGGGGGGACGGGGAATGAGCAGTTCTTC.

J is TRBJ2-7 and V is TRBV11-3, with 9 positions matching TRBD1. Germline V gene sequence: CDR1 SGHNT, CDR2 YENEEA. The CDR3 has 14 amino acids. The V and J ends lost 6 bases and 7 bases, in that order; junction bases with no gene match: 10. The CDR3 here is CASSKQGARGEQYF. CDR3 nucleotides: TGTGCCAGCAGTAAACAGGGGGCTCGTGGAGAGCAGTACTTC. Using reference TRBV11-3 and TRBJ2-7 for the parts outside the CDR3, the full variable domain is EAGVVQSPRYKIIEKKQPVAFWCNPISGHNTLYWYLQNLGQGPELLIRYENEEAVDDSQLPKDRFSAERLKGVDSTLKIQPAELGDSAVYLCASSKQGARGEQYFGPGTRLTVT.

CDR3 nucleotides: TGTGCCACTCAACTAGCGTTCCTTATCGATACGCAGTATTTT. It specifies CATQLAFLIDTQYF. The V gene is TRBV6-5, the J gene TRBJ2-3; TRBD2 agrees at 7 bases. CDR3 length equals 14 residues. V dropped 10 bases and J dropped 6; count of bases not matched to a gene: 13. Germline V gives CDR1 MNHEY, CDR2 SVGAGI.

This clone was seen a single time. V is TRBV7-2 and J is TRBJ2-5; D gene unclear. Trimming took 2 bases from V and 4 from J, leaving 17 bases between them. CDR1 SGHTA and CDR2 FQGNSA come from the germline V gene. This CDR3 is 16 amino acids long. CDR3 in DNA: TGTGCCAGCAGCTTATTGCCCCCTACTCGAGGAGAGACCCAGTACTTC. Residues: CASSLLPPTRGETQYF.

The V and J genes are TRBV2 and TRBJ2-5; maybe TRBD1 (6 bases). This CDR3 is built from 13 residues. The germline V gene has CDR1 SNHLY and CDR2 FYNNEI. Trimming took off 5 bases at V and 4 bases at J, with 11 bases between the two ends. The CDR3 sequence is CASSYDRPETQYF. The CDR3 nucleotides are TGTGCCAGCAGTTATGACAGGCCAGAGACCCAGTACTTC.

With respect to this clone: This sample also contains other DNA sequences that code for the same CDR3. The rearrangement links TRBV5-1 to TRBJ2-5; D unclear. Germline CDR1 reads SGHRS; CDR2 reads YFSETQ. CDR3 length: 14 residues. Trimming pared 0 bases from V and 3 bases from J, leaving 9 bases between. DNA for the CDR3: TGCGCCAGCAGCTTGGCACTGGCGGAAGAGACCCAGTACTTC. This sequence encodes CASSLALAEETQYF. Based on the CDR3 plus reference TRBV5-1 and TRBJ2-5, the full variable domain is KAGVTQTPRYLIKTRGQQVTLSCSPISGHRSVSWYQQTPGQGLQFLFEYFSETQRNKGNFPGRFSGRQFSNSRSEMNVSTLELGDSALYLCASSLALAEETQYFGPGTRLLVL.

The chain is built from TRBV6-6 and TRBJ1-2; D is possibly TRBD1 (5 bases). The CDR3 has 16 residues. Germline lookup yields CDR1 MNHNY and CDR2 SVGAGI (reference sequence). V lost 0 bases, J lost 4 bases, and 15 bases lay in between. CDR3 sequence reads: CASSYSRTGVGYGYTF. The CDR3, as DNA: TGTGCCAGCAGTTACTCCCGTACGGGGGTCGGCTATGGCTACACCTTC.

The V and J genes are TRBV11-2 and TRBJ1-6; the D is unclear. The germline V and J ends were trimmed by 1 base and 7 bases, with 8 bases remaining between them. Germline V gene lookup returns CDR1 SGHAT and CDR2 FQNNGV. The CDR3 extends over 14 amino acids. CDR3 in amino acids: CASSLVRRNSPLHF. In DNA form, the CDR3 reads TGTGCCAGCAGCTTAGTAAGGAGGAATTCACCCCTCCACTTT.

This clone was picked up a small number of times. The chain is built from TRBV11-1 and TRBJ1-1; possibly TRBD1 for D (6 bases). The V gene's germline CDR1 is SGHAT and CDR2 FQDESV (reference sequence). Between the trimmed V and J ends, which lost 2 bases and 4 bases, there was a span of 8 bases. This CDR3 has 13 amino acids. This CDR3 reads CASSLTGFTEAFF. Written as DNA, the CDR3 is TGTGCCAGCAGCTTAACAGGGTTCACTGAAGCTTTCTTT.

The chain uses TRBV28 and TRBJ2-5; 11 positions agree with TRBD2. V lost 5 bases, J lost 2 bases, and 13 bases stayed unmatched. There are 18 residues in the CDR3. Germline values: CDR1 MDHEN, CDR2 SYDVKM. The CDR3 reads CASSPLVAGGRVQETQYF. In nucleotides, the CDR3 is TGTGCCAGCAGTCCCCTCGTAGCGGGGGGGCGGGTACAAGAGACCCAGTACTTC.

This sequence joins TRBV30 and TRBJ2-3; 10 bases are a match to TRBD1. The CDR3 extends over 15 amino acids. The V gene end was trimmed by 1 base and the J gene end by 5 bases; junction bases not matched to a gene: 6. Germline CDR1 is GTSNPN and CDR2 is SVGIG (reference sequence). The DNA of the CDR3 is TGTGCCTGGAGTGACGGACAGGGGGGATTAGATACGCAGTATTTT. Residues: CAWSDGQGGLDTQYF.

The sample holds one count of this clone. The chain is built from TRBV7-2 and TRBJ2-5, with 7 nucleotides matching TRBD2. The trim removed 5 bases at V and 0 bases at J, leaving 3 bases unmatched. The CDR3 has 14 residues. Germline V gene sequence: CDR1 SGHTA, CDR2 FQGNSA. The DNA of the CDR3 is TGTGCCAGCAGCCGGGGGACTAACCAAGAGACCCAGTACTTC. As protein: CASSRGTNQETQYF. Together with reference TRBV7-2 and TRBJ2-5, the CDR3 gives the full variable domain: GAGVSQSPSNKVTEKGKDVELRCDPISGHTALYWYRQSLGQGLEFLIYFQGNSAPDKSGLPSDRFSAERTGGSVSTLTIQRTQQEDSAVYLCASSRGTNQETQYFGPGTRLLVL.

This clone was found once. The chain employs TRBV18 and TRBJ1-1, with TRBD1 matching 9 bases. Trimming took 5 bases from V and 4 from J; bases not matched to a gene: 5. The CDR3 consists of 14 residues. In germline, CDR1 is KGHSH, CDR2 LQKENI. The CDR3 DNA reads as TGTGCCAGCTCATCAGGGACAGGGACCACTGAAGCTTTCTTT. It encodes CASSSGTGTTEAFF.

The chain is built from TRBV5-1 and TRBJ2-5; 9 bases align to TRBD1. This CDR3 has 15 residues. The germline CDR1 and CDR2 sequences are SGHRS and YFSETQ. With V trimmed by 3 bases and J by 3 bases, 6 bases remained unmatched. DNA for the CDR3: TGCGCCAGCAGCTGGGCTGGGACAGGGAAAGAGACCCAGTACTTC. Protein: CASSWAGTGKETQYF.